A single sample gave rise to the 16 T cell receptor beta chains below, sequenced in a study of regulatory T cells in long-lasting Graves disease (dated by TCRdb to about 2021). The intended sense of this specimen's time point label: newly diagnosed GD, antithyroid drugs for less than 3 months. RNA was extracted from PBMCs in TRIzol for both TCR sequencing and RNA sequencing. The library was produced with multiplex PCR. TCRdb names Illumina HiSeq 4000 as the instrument used. CDR3 regions were amplified by Arm-PCR with iRepertoire HTBI primers to construct TCR beta libraries. The raw public data were reprocessed by TCRdb itself: fastp quality trimming at Q25, MiXCR clonotype calling, in-frame beta chains only. Each record represents a unique CDR3 protein, reported with the most common genes and DNA among its rows. The sample includes 240,000 or so distinct CDR3 sequences, with 20% observed a single time. Together, the top ten hold approximately 13% of the sample.

The sequencing here drew on peripheral blood mononuclear cells (PBMCs), taken at new diagnosis, from a patient treated with antithyroid drugs. These receptors all stem from a female donor with Graves disease.

This clonotype showed up many times. The chain joins TRBV27 to TRBJ2-7, with TRBD1 as a possible D gene (5 bases). Looked up from germline, CDR1 is MNHEY and CDR2 is SMNVEV (reference sequence). V dropped 5 bases and J dropped 3 bases, with 17 bases sitting between them. CDR3 size: 15 residues. The CDR3 reads CASSPRAGRSYEQYF. CDR3 coding DNA: TGTGCCAGCAGTCCCAGGGCAGGGCGTAGCTACGAGCAGTACTTC.

This clonotype was counted ten times or more. The chain uses TRBV20-1 and TRBJ2-5, with D possibly matching TRBD1 (6 bases). V was clipped by 0 bases and J by 5 bases, with 16 bases between them. The CDR3 has 15 residues. From germline, CDR1 is DFQATT and CDR2 SNEGSKA (reference sequence). CDR3 in amino acids: CSARDPGQLRETQYF. The CDR3 DNA follows: TGCAGTGCTAGAGATCCCGGACAGCTGCGGGAGACCCAGTACTTC.

In its sample, this clonotype was seen many times. The CDR3, as DNA: TGTGCCAGCAGCTTAGTAAGCGCACCCCTCCACTTT. It translates to CASSLVSAPLHF. This rearrangement joins TRBV11-2 to TRBJ1-6; D uncertain. The V end lost 1 base, the J end lost 11 bases, and 6 bases lay between the germline ends. CDR3 size: 12 residues. The germline V gene encodes CDR1 SGHAT and CDR2 FQNNGV.

A few counts support this clonotype. The rearrangement joins TRBV12-3 or TRBV12-4 to TRBJ1-1; D is perhaps TRBD1 (5 bases). CDR3 length equals 12 residues. Trimming stripped 6 bases from V and 6 bases from J, with 11 bases between. The CDR3, as DNA: TGTGCCAGCAGCCCAGGGAGGCCTGAAGCTTTCTTT. Translation gives CASSPGRPEAFF.

CDR3 region: CGGGGSAYEQYF. CDR3 sequence (DNA): TGCGGGGGGGGGGGATCGGCATACGAGCAGTACTTC. The rearrangement joins TRBV20-1 to TRBJ2-5, with TRBD2 identical over 7 bases. Matching the DNA end better, TRBJ2-7 makes the J call doubtful. Germline V gene data show CDR1 as DFQATT and CDR2 as SNEGSKA (reference sequence). The CDR3 loop spans 12 amino acids.

As for this clonotype: This may come from a read error, since a much larger clone is one base off. The CDR3 is CTSSVLEGSGETQYF. The CDR3 DNA follows: TGTACCAGCAGCGTGCTGGAAGGGTCAGGGGAGACCCAGTACTTC. The chain couples TRBV9 to TRBJ2-5; D is possibly TRBD1 (5 bases). The germline V gene encodes CDR1 SGDLS and CDR2 YYNGEE. This CDR3 spans 15 amino acids.

This clonotype was observed a handful of times. The chain has TRBV6-1 and TRBJ1-5; 11 bases map to TRBD1. V lost 4 bases to trimming and J lost 4 bases; unmatched junction nucleotides: 9. The CDR3 length is 17 residues. CDR1 and CDR2 (germline): MNHNS, SASEGT. The CDR3: CASSAPWDRGYNQPQHF. The CDR3 nucleotides are TGTGCCAGCAGTGCCCCTTGGGACAGGGGGTATAATCAGCCCCAGCATTTT.

The chain combines TRBV11-2 with TRBJ2-3, with 11 nucleotides matching TRBD1. The V gene's germline CDR1 is SGHAT and CDR2 FQNNGV. V trimming: 5 bases; J trimming: 3 bases; junction bases outside the gene matches: 7. The CDR3 is made up of 16 amino acids. The CDR3 coding sequence is TGTGCCAGCAGCCGAGGACAGGGGGCGAGGACAGATACGCAGTATTTT. This translates into CASSRGQGARTDTQYF.

As concerns this clonotype: A single base separates this from a much larger clone, so it may be a read error. The genes are TRBV6-2 or TRBV6-3 and TRBJ1-5; D gene uncertain. The CDR3 runs 11 residues. The germline CDR1 and CDR2 sequences are MNHEY and SVGEGT. CDR3 protein: CAGSTGQPQHF. The DNA of the CDR3 is TGTGCCGGCAGTACCGGTCAGCCCCAGCATTTT.

Many counts were recorded for this clonotype. V gene TRBV5-6 combines with J gene TRBJ2-7; 8 bases agree with TRBD2. CDR1 is SGHDT and CDR2 is YYEEEE in the germline V gene. The trim removed 4 bases at V and 5 bases at J, leaving 8 bases unmatched. There are 14 residues in the CDR3. The CDR3 coding sequence is TGTGCCAGCAGCGCTCCGGGACTAGTAAACGAGCAGTACTTC. Its protein is CASSAPGLVNEQYF.

This clonotype has a count of ten or more. DNA for the CDR3: TGTGCCAGCTCTAGTACGACCATCACCGGGGAGCTGTTTTTT. This encodes CASSSTTITGELFF. V gene TRBV18 combines with J gene TRBJ2-2; D uncertain. V gave up 6 bases and J gave up 4 bases, with 12 bases separating them. CDR1 KGHSH and CDR2 LQKENI come from the germline V gene. There are 14 residues in the CDR3.

This clonotype was observed many times. V usage is TRBV7-3 and J usage is TRBJ2-1; D might be TRBD2 (5 bases). Germline V gives CDR1 SGHTA, CDR2 FQGTGA. V lost 5 bases and J lost 7, with 18 bases in between. This CDR3 is 15 amino acids long. CDR3 DNA sequence: TGTGCCAGCAGCGCTTATGAGTCGGGGTGGAATGAGCAGTTCTTC. Its protein is CASSAYESGWNEQFF. Combining the CDR3 with reference TRBV7-3 and TRBJ2-1 gives the whole variable domain GAGVSQTPSNKVTEKGKYVELRCDPISGHTALYWYRQSLGQGPEFLIYFQGTGAADDSGLPNDRFFAVRPEGSVSTLKIQRTERGDSAVYLCASSAYESGWNEQFFGPGTRLTVL.

This clonotype has at least ten counts. The chain carries TRBV15 and TRBJ2-5; no firm D call. V gave up 0 bases and J gave up 4 bases, with 3 bases separating them. The CDR3 has 12 residues. Germline CDR1 reads LNHNV; CDR2 reads YYDKDF (reference sequence). The CDR3 region is CATSRDRETQYF. The CDR3 coding sequence is TGTGCCACCAGCAGAGATCGAGAGACCCAGTACTTC.

V usage is TRBV24-1 and J usage is TRBJ2-1, with 14 bases fitting TRBD2. This CDR3 is 16 amino acids long. V was clipped by 4 bases and J by 6 bases; unmatched bases: 4. CDR1 is KGHDR, CDR2 SFDVKD, per germline. The CDR3 loop is CATSDPGTSGSNEQFF. Written as DNA, the CDR3 is TGTGCCACCAGTGACCCCGGGACTAGCGGGAGCAATGAGCAGTTCTTC.

The sample holds many counts of this clonotype. The chain is built from TRBV19 and TRBJ1-3; D perhaps matches TRBD1 (5 bases). The germline CDR1 and CDR2 sequences are LNHDA and SQIVND (reference sequence). CDR3 length: 13 amino acids. V was cut by 6 bases and J by 2 bases, with 8 bases left in between. The DNA for the CDR3 is TGTGCCAGTAGGCAGGGCGCTGGAAACACCATATATTTT. It translates to CASRQGAGNTIYF.

This clonotype was counted at least ten times. This chain uses TRBV6-1 with TRBJ2-2; D gene unclear. Per germline, CDR1 MNHNS and CDR2 SASEGT. The CDR3 totals 14 residues. V lost 6 bases to trimming and J lost 7 bases, with 15 bases between them. CDR3 nucleotide sequence: TGTGCCAGCAGCTATACTGGTGTTGGCGGGGAGCTGTTTTTT. Protein sequence: CASSYTGVGGELFF.